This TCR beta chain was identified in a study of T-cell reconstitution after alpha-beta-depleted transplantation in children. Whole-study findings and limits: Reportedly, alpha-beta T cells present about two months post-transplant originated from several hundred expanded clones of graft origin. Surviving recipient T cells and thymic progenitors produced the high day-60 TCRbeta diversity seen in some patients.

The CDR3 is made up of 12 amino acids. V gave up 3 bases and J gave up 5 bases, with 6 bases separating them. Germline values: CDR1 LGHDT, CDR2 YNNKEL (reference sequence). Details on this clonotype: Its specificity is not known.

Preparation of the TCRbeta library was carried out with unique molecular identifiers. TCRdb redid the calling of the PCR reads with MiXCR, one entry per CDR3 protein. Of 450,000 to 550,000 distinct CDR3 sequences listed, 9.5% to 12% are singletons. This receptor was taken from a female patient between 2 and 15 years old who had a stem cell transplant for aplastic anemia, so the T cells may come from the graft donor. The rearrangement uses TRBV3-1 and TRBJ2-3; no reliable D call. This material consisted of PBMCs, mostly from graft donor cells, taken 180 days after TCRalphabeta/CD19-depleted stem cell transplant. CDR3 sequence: CASSQGLDTQYF. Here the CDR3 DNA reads TGTGCCAGCAGCCAGGGTCTAGATACGCAGTATTTT.